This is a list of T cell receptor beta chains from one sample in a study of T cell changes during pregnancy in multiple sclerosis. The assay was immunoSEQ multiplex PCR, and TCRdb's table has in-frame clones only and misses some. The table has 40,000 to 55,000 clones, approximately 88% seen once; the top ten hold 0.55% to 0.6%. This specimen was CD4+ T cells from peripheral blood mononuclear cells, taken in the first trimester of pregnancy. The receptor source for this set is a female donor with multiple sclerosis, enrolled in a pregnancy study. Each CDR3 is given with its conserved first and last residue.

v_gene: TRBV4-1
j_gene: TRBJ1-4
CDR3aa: CASSQGQQNGGEKLFF

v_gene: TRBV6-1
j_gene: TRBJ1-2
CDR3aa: CASSERLRAEGYTF

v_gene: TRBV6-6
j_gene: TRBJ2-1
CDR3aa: CASRVGGSSYNEQFF

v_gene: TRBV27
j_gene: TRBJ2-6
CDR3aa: CASSLSGPSHVLTF

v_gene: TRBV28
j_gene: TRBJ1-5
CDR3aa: CASTQGYQPQHF

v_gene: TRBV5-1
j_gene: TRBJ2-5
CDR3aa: CASSLNRSGINQETQYF

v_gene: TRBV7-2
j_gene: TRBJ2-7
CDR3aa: CASSFNPLGLRQYF

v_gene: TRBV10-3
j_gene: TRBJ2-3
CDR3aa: CAINPGQGGTDTQYF

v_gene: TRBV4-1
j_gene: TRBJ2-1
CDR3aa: CASSHRGNYNEQFF

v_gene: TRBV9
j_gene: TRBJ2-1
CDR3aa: CASSVEAGGSYNEQFF

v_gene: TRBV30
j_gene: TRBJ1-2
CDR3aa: CATPIGVRGYTF

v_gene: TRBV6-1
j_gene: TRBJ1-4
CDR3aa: CASSGSVKTNEKLFF

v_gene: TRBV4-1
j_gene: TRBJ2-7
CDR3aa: CASSQEEGRTYEQYF

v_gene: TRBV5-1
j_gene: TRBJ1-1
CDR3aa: CASSLGGTELEAFF

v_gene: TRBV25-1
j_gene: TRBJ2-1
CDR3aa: CASSDFRQGDNEQFF

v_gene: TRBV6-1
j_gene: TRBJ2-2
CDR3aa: CASSHFQGAGELFF

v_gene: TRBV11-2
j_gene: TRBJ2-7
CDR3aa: CASSGGTAIHYEQYF

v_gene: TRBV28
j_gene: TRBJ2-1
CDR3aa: CASSRRGRSYNEQFF

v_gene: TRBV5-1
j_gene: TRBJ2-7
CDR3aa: CASSLLWRDGPPYEQYF

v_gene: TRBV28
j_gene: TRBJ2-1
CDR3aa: CASSLGLALNEQFF

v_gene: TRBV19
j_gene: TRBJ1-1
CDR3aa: CASSIPRGGSNTEAFF

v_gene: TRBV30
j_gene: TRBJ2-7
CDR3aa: CAFTLAGGLLSYEQYF

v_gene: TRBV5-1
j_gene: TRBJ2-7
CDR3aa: CASSPGTGYYEQYF

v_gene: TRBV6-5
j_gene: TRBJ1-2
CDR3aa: CASSPDTDGYTF

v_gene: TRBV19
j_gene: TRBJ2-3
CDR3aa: CASSRRGGRPTDTQYF

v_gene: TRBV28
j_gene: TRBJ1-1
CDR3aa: CASSLPGQLNTEAFF

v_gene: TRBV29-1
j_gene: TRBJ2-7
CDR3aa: CSVDRGGRGYEQYF

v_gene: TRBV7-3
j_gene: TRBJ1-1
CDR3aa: CASSLSPGGRAFF

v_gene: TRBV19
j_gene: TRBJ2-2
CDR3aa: CASSIGTSGTGELFF

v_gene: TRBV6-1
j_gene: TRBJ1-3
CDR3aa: CASSPPGRNTIYF

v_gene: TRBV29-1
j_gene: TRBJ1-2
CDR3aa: CSVEKGGVYGYTF

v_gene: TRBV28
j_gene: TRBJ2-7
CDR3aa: CASRPDTYEQYF

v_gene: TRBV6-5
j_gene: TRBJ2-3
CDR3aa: CASRERQGVADTQYF

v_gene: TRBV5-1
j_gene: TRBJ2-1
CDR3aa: CASSLELGVQFF

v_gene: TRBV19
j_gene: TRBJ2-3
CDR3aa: CASREAGYTDTQYF